This TCR beta chain comes out of a study of Graves' ophthalmopathy and Graves' hyperthyroidism. The authors amplified TCR beta CDR3 regions from RNA transcripts. RT-PCR in the first round used HTBI primers; a second-round multiplex PCR followed. One entry per CDR3 protein results from TCRdb running MiXCR on the multiplex PCR reads. This sample carries approximately 480,000 distinct CDR3 sequences, 14% of them seen once, and the ten largest clones take 9.5% to 10%. Per the germline V gene, CDR1 is SNHLY and CDR2 is FYNNEI. V was cut by 9 bases and J by 2 bases, with 14 bases left in between. The length of the CDR3 is 15 residues.

The V call is TRBV2, the J call TRBJ2-6; D tentatively reads TRBD1 or TRBD2 (5 bases each). Sequenced: blood. The sequence was collected from a woman aged 30 to 39 with Graves' ophthalmopathy. The CDR3 is CASCVGETGANVLTF. CDR3 in DNA: TGTGCCAGTTGCGTGGGGGAGACTGGGGCCAACGTCCTGACTTTC.